This T cell receptor beta chain originates from a study of blood T cells in healthy people across ages. Background on the study: There was about one barcoded beta molecule captured by template switching per two T cells.

The CDR3 length is 15 residues. CDR1 is LGHNA, CDR2 YNFKEQ, per germline. Note on this clonotype: Germline is not matched at one junction end, which may reflect a read error.

Using a J-beta primer mix together with a sample-barcoded 5' primer, a second PCR was run for roughly 6 to 12 cycles. Each sample provided no less than 2.5 million CDR3-containing paired-end reads. TCRdb called the 5' RACE reads again in MiXCR, with one record for every CDR3 protein. Among approximately 800,000 distinct CDR3 sequences, 55% to 70% were seen once, and the ten largest hold about 20%. With each sample, at least 5 micrograms of total RNA were extracted. The rearrangement joins TRBV4-2 to TRBJ2-5, with 9 bases aligning to TRBD2. The receptor was derived from a man aged 25-45 years in good health. The specimen was blood. The CDR3 loop reads CASSQDSTRGGEQYF. In DNA form, the CDR3 reads TGTGCCAGCAGTCAAGACAGTACCCGCGGGGGGGAGCAGTACTTC.